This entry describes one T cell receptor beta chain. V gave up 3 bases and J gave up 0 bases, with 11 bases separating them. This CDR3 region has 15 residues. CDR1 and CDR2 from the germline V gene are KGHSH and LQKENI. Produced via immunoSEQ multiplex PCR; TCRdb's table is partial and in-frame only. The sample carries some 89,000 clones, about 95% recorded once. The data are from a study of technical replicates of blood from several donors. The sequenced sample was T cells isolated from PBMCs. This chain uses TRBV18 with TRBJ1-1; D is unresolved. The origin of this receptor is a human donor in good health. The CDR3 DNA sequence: TGTGCCAGCTCACCGAAGACATCGCTGAACACTGAAGCTTTCTTT. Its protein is CASSPKTSLNTEAFF.